One sample yielded the 23 T cell receptor beta chains listed below, sequenced in a study of blood T cell repertoires in COVID-19. Libraries were prepared by immunoSEQ multiplex PCR; TCRdb keeps only in-frame clonotypes and omits some of them. Among 440,000 or so clones, approximately 90% were seen once, and the ten largest hold around 1.5%. Source material: peripheral blood. Every receptor here comes from a woman in her forties with COVID-19, enrolled during active disease.

The chain is built from TRBV28 and TRBJ2-3; TRBD2 agrees at 12 bases. The CDR3 runs to 18 residues. After removal of 1 base from V and 3 bases from J, the junction contained 8 bases not matched to a gene. Germline CDR1 reads MDHEN; CDR2 reads SYDVKM. CDR3 coding DNA: TGTGCCAGCAGTTTATTCGGCCTAGCGGGGGGGCGGACAGATACGCAGTATTTT. Protein sequence: CASSLFGLAGGRTDTQYF.

The count of this clone is one. The chain links TRBV18 to TRBJ1-2; 7 bases agree with TRBD1. This CDR3 has 15 amino acids. In germline, CDR1 is KGHSH, CDR2 LQKENI. With 0 bases clipped from V and 8 bases from J, the junction kept 9 bases outside the gene matches. CDR3 loop: CASSPPGTVSRGYTF. Written as DNA, the CDR3 is TGTGCCAGCTCACCACCCGGGACAGTCAGTAGAGGCTACACCTTC.

The genes are TRBV3-1 (or the pseudogene TRBV3-2) and TRBJ1-4; D unclear. This CDR3 region has 13 residues. Germline CDR1 and CDR2: LGHDT and YNNKEL (reference sequence). The V and J ends lost 0 bases and 11 bases respectively, with 10 bases between them. Written as DNA, the CDR3 is TGTGCCAGCAGCCAAGACCCGGGGTGGAAACTGTTTTTT. Translating gives CASSQDPGWKLFF.

J is TRBJ2-7 and V is TRBV5-5; D is ambiguous. The germline V and J ends were trimmed by 1 base and 3 bases, with 8 bases remaining between them. This CDR3 region has 13 residues. The germline V gene has CDR1 SGHKS and CDR2 YYEKEE (reference sequence). CDR3 in amino acids: CASSLPPVYEQYF. The CDR3 DNA reads TGTGCCAGCAGCTTGCCCCCGGTCTACGAGCAGTACTTC. Complete variable domain (other parts from reference TRBV5-5 and TRBJ2-7): DAGVTQSPTHLIKTRGQQVTLRCSPISGHKSVSWYQQVLGQGPQFIFQYYEKEERGRGNFPDRFSARQFPNYSSELNVNALLLGDSALYLCASSLPPVYEQYFGPGTRLTVT.

The V and J genes are TRBV28 and TRBJ1-6; tentative D call: TRBD1 (5 bases). Trimming removed 6 bases from V and 7 bases from J, with 13 bases in between. Germline V gene sequence: CDR1 MDHEN, CDR2 SYDVKM. The CDR3 is 14 residues long. DNA for the CDR3: TGTGCCAGCAGGGCGGGGCTGCCGAATTCACCCCTCCACTTT. Protein sequence: CASRAGLPNSPLHF.

V and J are TRBV10-3 and TRBJ2-3, with TRBD2 as a possible D gene (6 bases). This CDR3 has 15 residues. Trimming left V 2 bases short and J 0 bases short, with 9 bases between. Germline V gives CDR1 ENHRY, CDR2 SYGVKD. DNA of the CDR3: TGTGCCATCAGTGAGGGCGGGACTAGCACAGATACGCAGTATTTT. It specifies CAISEGGTSTDTQYF.

The rearrangement uses TRBV29-1 and TRBJ2-1; TRBD1 is a possible D gene (6 bases). V lost 8 bases and J 0 bases, leaving 17 bases between the germline ends. The CDR3 covers 15 residues. CDR1 SQVTM and CDR2 ANQGSEA come from the germline V gene. Here the CDR3 reads CSPKSGASSYNEQFF. The CDR3 DNA follows: TGCAGCCCCAAGTCAGGGGCAAGCTCCTACAATGAGCAGTTCTTC.

This clone was seen only once. V and J are TRBV28 and TRBJ1-6; D may be TRBD1 (5 bases). CDR1 MDHEN and CDR2 SYDVKM come from the germline V gene. This CDR3 contains 16 residues. The germline V and J ends were trimmed by 4 bases and 11 bases, with 21 bases remaining between them. In DNA form, the CDR3 reads TGTGCCAGCAGTTCCATTATGTCGGGGGGAGTAACACCCCTCCACTTT. It is translated as CASSSIMSGGVTPLHF.

The chain couples TRBV29-1 to TRBJ1-2; 7 bases map to TRBD1. The CDR3 sequence is 14 residues long. V shed 8 bases and J 4 bases; nucleotides not matched to a gene: 13. CDR1 and CDR2 (germline): SQVTM, ANQGSEA. The chain's CDR3 is CSTGTTGESYGYTF. CDR3 sequence (DNA): TGCAGCACTGGGACCACAGGGGAAAGCTATGGCTACACCTTC.

This chain links TRBV20-1 with TRBJ2-1; D gene unclear. The CDR3 contains 13 residues. Trimming took 3 bases from V and 8 from J, leaving 14 bases between them. Germline CDR1 reads DFQATT; CDR2 reads SNEGSKA (reference sequence). The CDR3 reads CSASGSRGDEQFF. In DNA form, the CDR3 reads TGCAGTGCTAGTGGTTCTAGAGGCGATGAGCAGTTCTTC.

The chain is built from TRBV15 and TRBJ2-1, with D maybe TRBD2 (6 bases). The V gene's germline CDR1 is LNHNV and CDR2 YYDKDF (reference sequence). V lost 4 bases and J 1 base, leaving 11 bases between the germline ends. The CDR3 is 15 residues long. This CDR3 reads CATSIGGASYNEQFF. CDR3 sequence (DNA): TGTGCCACCAGCATTGGAGGGGCGTCCTACAATGAGCAGTTCTTC.

This CDR3 is CASKGGQSSYNSPLHF. In DNA, the CDR3 is TGTGCCTCTAAGGGGGGACAGAGCTCCTATAATTCACCCCTCCACTTT. This chain joins TRBV28 and TRBJ1-6; TRBD1 aligns across 7 bases. Looked up from germline, CDR1 is MDHEN and CDR2 is SYDVKM. V lost 11 bases and J lost 0; bases outside the gene matches: 10. This CDR3 spans 16 amino acids.

The rearrangement uses TRBV11-2 and TRBJ1-1, with D perhaps TRBD1 (6 bases). V gave up 6 bases and J gave up 5 bases, with 10 bases separating them. The CDR3 length is 12 residues. The germline gives CDR1 SGHAT, CDR2 FQNNGV. This CDR3 is CASRGQRTEAFF. The CDR3 DNA sequence: TGTGCCAGCAGGGGACAAAGGACTGAAGCTTTCTTT.

This clone was seen a single time. The rearrangement links TRBV4-3 to TRBJ1-1, with no clear D. Per the germline V gene, CDR1 is LGHNA and CDR2 is YSLEER. The CDR3 contains 15 residues. The V and J ends lost 4 bases and 3 bases respectively, with 15 bases between them. This CDR3 reads CASSLGLAEDTEAFF. In nucleotides, the CDR3 is TGCGCCAGCAGCCTAGGACTCGCAGAAGACACTGAAGCTTTCTTT.

The chain joins TRBV27 to TRBJ2-7, with 7 bases aligning to TRBD2. The CDR3 length is 13 residues. CDR1 and CDR2 (germline): MNHEY, SMNVEV (reference sequence). The V segment lost 3 bases and the J segment 4 bases; nucleotides outside the gene matches: 3. The CDR3 nucleotides are TGTGCCAGCAGTTTGCAGGGAGGGTACGAGCAGTACTTC. As protein: CASSLQGGYEQYF.

The chain joins TRBV25-1 to TRBJ1-4; TRBD1 aligns across 12 bases. The CDR3 spans 17 residues. Trimming cost V 10 bases and J 3 bases; bases outside gene matches: 12. Germline V lookup: CDR1 MGHDK, CDR2 SYGVNS. The CDR3 coding sequence is TGTGCCACCGGGGACAGGGGGCGAAGGCAGCCTAATGAAAAACTGTTTTTT. Encoded protein: CATGDRGRRQPNEKLFF.

The gene calls are TRBV11-3 and TRBJ2-7, with a weak D call TRBD1 (6 bases). The CDR3 consists of 13 residues. V shed 5 bases and J shed 6 bases, with 14 bases lying between them. Per the germline V gene, CDR1 is SGHNT and CDR2 is YENEEA. The CDR3 sequence is CASSPQQGSEQYF. The CDR3 coding sequence is TGTGCCAGCAGCCCTCAACAGGGTTCCGAGCAGTACTTC.

V usage is TRBV5-1 and J usage is TRBJ1-5; no clear D gene. The ends were cut back, 0 bases at V and 6 bases at J, with 7 bases in the middle. CDR1 and CDR2 (germline): SGHRS, YFSETQ. The CDR3 loop spans 13 amino acids. CDR3 residues: CASSLDPVQPQHF. DNA of the CDR3: TGCGCCAGCAGCTTGGATCCGGTTCAGCCCCAGCATTTT.

The chain employs TRBV12-5 and TRBJ2-6; no definite D call. There are 14 residues in the CDR3. Trimming shortened V by 7 bases and J by 3 bases, and 10 bases separated the two germline ends. CDR1 is LGHNT, CDR2 FRNRAP, per germline. CDR3 sequence reads: CASVHPGGANVLTF. The CDR3 bases are TGTGCTAGTGTCCATCCCGGTGGGGCCAACGTCCTGACTTTC.

In its sample, this clone was seen once. The chain uses TRBV7-2 and TRBJ2-4; D is perhaps TRBD1 (6 bases). Germline loops: CDR1 SGHTA, CDR2 FQGNSA. The CDR3 is 14 residues long. Trimming pared 5 bases from V and 0 bases from J, leaving 8 bases between. The chain's CDR3 is CASSTGLAKNIQYF. The CDR3 nucleotides read TGTGCCAGCAGCACAGGGTTAGCCAAAAACATTCAGTACTTC.

This clone was counted a few times. J is TRBJ1-6 and V is TRBV28; 9 nucleotides agree with TRBD1. The V segment lost 5 bases and the J segment 10 bases; nucleotides outside the gene matches: 6. This CDR3 has 14 residues. Looked up from germline, CDR1 is MDHEN and CDR2 is SYDVKM. CDR3 nucleotides: TGTGCCAGCAGTGGCGGGACAGGGTTCTCACCCCTCCACTTT. Its protein product is CASSGGTGFSPLHF.

The gene calls are TRBV27 and TRBJ1-4; 7 bases map to TRBD1. The ends lost 6 bases at V and 8 bases at J; junction bases unmatched: 3. From germline, CDR1 is MNHEY and CDR2 SMNVEV (reference sequence). The CDR3 sequence is 12 residues long. DNA of the CDR3: TGTGCCAGCAGGAGGGGGCAGGAAAAACTGTTTTTT. This codes for CASRRGQEKLFF.

This chain uses TRBV4-3 with TRBJ1-2; possible D gene TRBD1, 6 bases. This CDR3 region has 15 residues. In germline, CDR1 is LGHNA, CDR2 YSLEER. Trimming pared 1 base from V and 6 bases from J, leaving 15 bases between. In DNA form, the CDR3 reads TGCGCCAGCAGCCAAGGGGCAGGGGTTTTTGATGGCTACACCTTC. It yields the protein CASSQGAGVFDGYTF.